Sequencing of this TCR beta chain was carried out in a study of T cells in Graves' hyperthyroidism and ophthalmopathy. Authors of the study amplified TCR beta CDR3 regions from RNA transcripts. First-round RT-PCR with HTBI primers amplified the TCR CDR3 region. TCRdb recomputed calls from the multiplex PCR reads with MiXCR, one row per CDR3 protein. The table lists hundreds of thousands of distinct CDR3 sequences, 20% to 25% of them singletons. Patients with ophthalmopathy all had a Clinical Activity Score of at least 3, a NOSPECS grade of at least 4 and duration under 3 months. Orbital computed tomography and thyroid ultrasound, together with serum TRAb and thyroxine and clinical symptoms, were used for diagnoses. Extraction of PBMCs used roughly 9.6 ml of fresh peripheral blood. The sample comprised blood. The origin of this receptor is a man younger than 40 with Graves' ophthalmopathy.

The CDR3, as DNA: TGTGCCAGCAGTTTAGGCGGACAGGGGGCGCTAGATACGCAGTATTTT. Translation: CASSLGGQGALDTQYF. The genes are TRBV28 and TRBJ2-3, with 11 bases matching TRBD1. The CDR3 covers 16 residues. Germline CDR1 MDHEN, CDR2 SYDVKM. V was clipped by 2 bases and J by 5 bases; unmatched bases: 6.